This T cell receptor beta chain is from a study of vaccination and CD4 T cells after COVID-19. CD4+ T cells that had been cultured provided DNA sequenced with the Oncomine TCR Beta short-read assay. TCRdb recomputed calls from the PCR reads with MiXCR, one row per CDR3 protein. The table includes 15,000 to 20,000 distinct CDR3 sequences, around 23% detected once. Treatment indicated: approximately 9-day PBMC culture with coronavirus spike peptide pools or control peptides (ViraFEST assay). Trimming pared 0 bases from V and 4 bases from J, leaving 15 bases between. This CDR3 has 16 amino acids. Germline V gives CDR1 LGHNA, CDR2 YSLEER. Details on this clonotype: Its specificity is unknown.

V is TRBV4-3 and J is TRBJ1-2, with unresolved D. The sample consisted of cultured CD4+ T cells from blood. The origin of this receptor is a human donor with COVID-19. The CDR3 is CASSQDWAQAVYGYTF. As DNA, the CDR3 is TGCGCCAGCAGCCAAGATTGGGCGCAAGCAGTCTATGGCTACACCTTC.